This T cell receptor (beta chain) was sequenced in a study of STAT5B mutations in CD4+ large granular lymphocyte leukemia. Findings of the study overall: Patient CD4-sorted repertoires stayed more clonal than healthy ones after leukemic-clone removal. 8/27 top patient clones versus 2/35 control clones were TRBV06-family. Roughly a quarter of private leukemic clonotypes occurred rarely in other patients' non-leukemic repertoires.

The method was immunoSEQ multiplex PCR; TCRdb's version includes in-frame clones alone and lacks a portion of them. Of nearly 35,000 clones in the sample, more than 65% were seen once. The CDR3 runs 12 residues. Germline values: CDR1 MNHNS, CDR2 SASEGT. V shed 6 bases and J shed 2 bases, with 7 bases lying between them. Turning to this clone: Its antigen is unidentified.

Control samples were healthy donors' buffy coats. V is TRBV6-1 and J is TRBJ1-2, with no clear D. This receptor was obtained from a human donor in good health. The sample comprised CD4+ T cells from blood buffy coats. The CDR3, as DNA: TGTGCCAGCAGCCAAACCAACTATGGCTACACCTTC. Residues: CASSQTNYGYTF.